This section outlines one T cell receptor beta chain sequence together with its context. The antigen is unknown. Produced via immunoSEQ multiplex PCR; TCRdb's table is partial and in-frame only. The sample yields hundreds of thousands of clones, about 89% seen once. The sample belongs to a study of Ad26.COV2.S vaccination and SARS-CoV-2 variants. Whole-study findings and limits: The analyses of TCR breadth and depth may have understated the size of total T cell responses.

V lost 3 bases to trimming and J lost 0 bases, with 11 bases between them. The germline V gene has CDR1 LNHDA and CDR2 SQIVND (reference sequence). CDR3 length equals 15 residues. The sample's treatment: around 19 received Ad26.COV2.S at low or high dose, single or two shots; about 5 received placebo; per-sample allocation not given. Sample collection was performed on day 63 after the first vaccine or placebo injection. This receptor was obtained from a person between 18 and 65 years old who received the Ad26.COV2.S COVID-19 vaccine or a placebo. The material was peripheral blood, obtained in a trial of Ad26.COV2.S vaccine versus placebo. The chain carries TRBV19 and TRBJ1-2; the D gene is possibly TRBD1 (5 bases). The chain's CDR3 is CASSIGGFANYGYTF. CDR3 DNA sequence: TGTGCCAGTAGTATTGGGGGTTTCGCTAACTATGGCTACACCTTC.